The subject of this entry is one T cell receptor (beta chain). It lacks a known antigen. No clone much larger than this one lies a single base away; base qualities are absent. This sample was included in a study of blood T cell repertoires in COVID-19 (TCRdb year 2020). With regard to the full study: The collaborator samples originated in the United States, Italy and Spain and spanned the acute and convalescent phases of COVID-19. Subjects who had been exposed to COVID-19, were actively infected with it, or had recovered from it provided the deeply sampled blood TCRbeta repertoires that made up the dataset. HLA class I and class II types, where available, came from metadata supplied by the sample provider rather than from assay-based typing. The sample metadata nearly always contained a de-identified subject ID, COVID-19 status, age in years and sex. The repertoires were released in a freely available public database intended as a resource for research on the immune response to SARS-CoV-2. The material from the prospective study consisted of cDNA or gDNA derived from T cells, B-cell-depleted T cells, or PBMCs. The samples were drawn from two sources: the first 160 participants of the ongoing ImmuneRACE study, and over 1,000 subjects contributed by 6 global collaborators. Findings and caveats that apply to the study as a whole: The amount of clinical and demographic metadata varied by source and participant and was provided uncurated.

At one collaborating source in Seattle, patients were enrolled during active infection and were followed longitudinally through the course of disease. The collaborating institutions used their own protocols to collect whole blood in K2EDTA tubes. For TCRbeta analysis, collaborators shipped samples as frozen whole blood, isolated PBMCs, or DNA extracted from either of those sample types. TCRbeta CDR3 regions were amplified from genomic DNA by means of the immunoSEQ Assay, a bias-controlled multiplex PCR. Concerning the study's data processing: The number of nucleated cells in each sample was estimated from the amplification of reference gene primers within the assay. To quantify the absolute abundance of each unique TCRbeta CDR3 rearrangement, sequence reads were collapsed and filtered. For each sample, productive Simpson clonality was calculated as the square root of Simpson's diversity index over productive rearrangements. TCRdb stores this immuneACCESS table with in-frame sequences only. Part of the clones is absent; in the studies checked, under half of the shortfall reflects unresolved V genes, and no reason is known for the rest. D and trimming were read from the DNA, whereas the V and J calls and clone size are those reported in that table. The sample data list about 160,000 clones, and 79% of these were observed just once. The ten largest clones take up around 8% of the sample.

The germline V gene (reference sequence) provides CDR1 SGHNT and CDR2 YYREEE. The CDR3 contains 12 residues, cysteine and phenylalanine counted. The sequence is cut down to CDR3 DNA, 36 bases in frame from base 1. V was cut back by 3 bases and J by 8 bases, leaving a gap of 9 bases between them. Sequencing used peripheral blood. The chain is assembled from TRBV5-4 and TRBJ2-1; possibly the D gene is TRBD1, per 6 matching bases. This TCR came from a woman aged 55-69 years with COVID-19, enrolled during active disease. At the DNA level, the sequence is TGTGCCAGCAGCTCCACAGGGCATGAGCAGTTCTTC. It is translated as CASSSTGHEQFF.